One and the same sample provided the 11 T cell receptor beta chains below, sequenced in a study of Graves' ophthalmopathy and Graves' hyperthyroidism. Amplified TCR beta CDR3 regions were obtained using RNA transcripts as template. The workflow started with a first-round RT-PCR run with HTBI primers and then moved on to a second-round multiplex PCR. TCRdb reanalysed the multiplex PCR reads using MiXCR and keeps one entry per CDR3 protein. This table has approximately 700,000 distinct CDR3 sequences, roughly two fifths appearing once. Specimen: peripheral blood. These receptors were taken from an adult man with Graves' ophthalmopathy.

The chain combines TRBV7-3 with TRBJ1-4, with D tentatively TRBD1 (5 bases). The ends were cut back, 2 bases at V and 8 bases at J, with 21 bases in the middle. Germline CDR1 is SGHTA and CDR2 is FQGTGA. This CDR3 is built from 17 residues. The DNA of the CDR3 is TGTGCCAGCAGCTTAGTGGATTCATCAGCGGCAGGGGAAAAACTGTTTTTT. Residues: CASSLVDSSAAGEKLFF.

This clonotype was observed a handful of times. The V gene is TRBV24-1, the J gene TRBJ2-2; D may match TRBD1 or TRBD2 (5 bases each). Germline assignment: CDR1 KGHDR and CDR2 SFDVKD. The CDR3 consists of 15 residues. V shed 4 bases and J shed 9 bases, with 17 bases lying between them. CDR3 sequence (DNA): TGTGCCACCAGTGACCACACACTAGACAGACGGGAGCTGTTTTTT. Amino acid sequence: CATSDHTLDRRELFF.

This clonotype was observed a few times. The chain couples TRBV7-2 to TRBJ2-7, with 15 bases fitting TRBD2. Germline-derived CDR1 and CDR2 are SGHTA and FQGNSA. J gave up 5 bases and V 1 base, and 12 bases lay outside the gene matches. This CDR3 has 19 residues. Here the CDR3 reads CASSLVSLGTSGRRHEQYF. For the CDR3, the DNA is TGTGCCAGCAGCTTAGTTAGCCTCGGGACTAGCGGGAGGAGACACGAGCAGTACTTC.

With respect to this clonotype: This sequence may be a read error, since a much larger clone differs from it by one base. The V call is TRBV19, the J call TRBJ1-2; no firm D call. This CDR3 is 13 amino acids long. Germline loops: CDR1 LNHDA, CDR2 SQIVND (reference sequence). V lost 3 bases, J lost 8 bases, and 13 bases lay in between. In nucleotides, the CDR3 is TGTGCCAGTAGTATCCAGCCCTCTGGAGGCTACACCTTC. Translating it yields CASSIQPSGGYTF.

The gene calls are TRBV25-1 and TRBJ1-6, with a tentative D call TRBD1 (6 bases). The V end lost 5 bases, the J end lost 9 bases, and 14 bases lay between the germline ends. The CDR3 has 14 residues. Per the germline V gene, CDR1 is MGHDK and CDR2 is SYGVNS. The DNA of the CDR3 is TGTGCCAGCAGTTCCCGGGGGCCGGTTTCACCCCTCCACTTT. Translation: CASSSRGPVSPLHF.

This sequence joins TRBV9 and TRBJ1-4, with unresolved D. This CDR3 comprises 12 residues. The germline V gene encodes CDR1 SGDLS and CDR2 YYNGEE. V was trimmed by 4 bases and J by 8 bases, leaving 9 bases between them. CDR3: CASSPVSEKLFF. The DNA of the CDR3 is TGTGCCAGCAGCCCAGTGTCCGAAAAACTGTTTTTT. The entire variable domain, with the rest obtained from reference TRBV9 and TRBJ1-4, is as follows: DSGVTQTPKHLITATGQRVTLRCSPRSGDLSVYWYQQSLDQGLQFLIQYYNGEERAKGNILERFSAQQFPDLHSELNLSSLELGDSALYFCASSPVSEKLFFGSGTQLSVL.

The genes are TRBV10-3 and TRBJ2-7, with D perhaps being TRBD1 or TRBD2 (5 bases each). The CDR3 has 13 amino acids. The germline V gene has CDR1 ENHRY and CDR2 SYGVKD. The germline V and J ends were trimmed by 10 bases and 5 bases, with 18 bases remaining between them. The chain's CDR3 is CATRESPGDEQYF. The CDR3 DNA is TGTGCCACCAGGGAGTCCCCTGGCGACGAGCAGTACTTC.

Turning to this clonotype: This sequence may be a read error, since a much larger clone differs from it by one base. The chain couples TRBV11-1 to TRBJ2-6; TRBD2 is a possible D gene (5 bases). Germline assignment: CDR1 SGHAT and CDR2 FQDESV (reference sequence). The CDR3 covers 16 residues. The CDR3 region is CASSLDGNSGTNVLTF. The DNA of the CDR3 is TGCGCCAGCAGCTTGGACGGGAACTCTGGGACCAACGTCCTGACTTTC.

This sequence joins TRBV7-9 and TRBJ2-5, with TRBD2 matching 14 bases. V lost 5 bases and J lost 5; bases outside the gene matches: 13. Germline V gene sequence: CDR1 SEHNR, CDR2 FQNEAQ (reference sequence). The CDR3 has 18 amino acids. The CDR3 spells CASSAGTSGGLGWETQYF. CDR3 nucleotides: TGTGCCAGCAGCGCCGGGACTAGCGGGGGCCTCGGTTGGGAGACCCAGTACTTC.

The rearrangement joins TRBV25-1 to TRBJ1-1; D not resolved. CDR1 MGHDK and CDR2 SYGVNS come from the germline V gene. This CDR3 contains 12 residues. V lost 5 bases and J 4 bases, leaving 8 bases between the germline ends. In nucleotides, the CDR3 is TGTGCCAGCAGTTTTCGGCCCACTGAAGCTTTCTTT. Translation gives CASSFRPTEAFF.

This clonotype was observed at least ten times. The chain has TRBV7-2 and TRBJ2-7; D gene unclear. The CDR3 loop spans 13 amino acids. Per the germline V gene, CDR1 is SGHTA and CDR2 is FQGNSA. The ends were cut back, 2 bases at V and 1 base at J, with 6 bases in the middle. The DNA of the CDR3 is TGTGCCAGCAGCTTACAGCCATCCTACGAGCAGTACTTC. Translated, it gives CASSLQPSYEQYF.